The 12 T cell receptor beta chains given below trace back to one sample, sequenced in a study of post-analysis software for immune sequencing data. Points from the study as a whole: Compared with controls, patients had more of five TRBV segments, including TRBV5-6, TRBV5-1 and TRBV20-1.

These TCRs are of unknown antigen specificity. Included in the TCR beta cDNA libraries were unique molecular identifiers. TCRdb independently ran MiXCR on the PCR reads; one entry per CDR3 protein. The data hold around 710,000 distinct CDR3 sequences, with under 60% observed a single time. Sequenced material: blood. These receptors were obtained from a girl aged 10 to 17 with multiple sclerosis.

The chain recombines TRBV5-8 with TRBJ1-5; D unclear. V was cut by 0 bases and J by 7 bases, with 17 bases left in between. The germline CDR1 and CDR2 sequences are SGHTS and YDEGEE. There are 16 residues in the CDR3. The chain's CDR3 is CASSLGHRGYEQPQHF. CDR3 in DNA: TGTGCCAGCAGCTTGGGCCATCGAGGGTACGAGCAGCCCCAGCATTTT.

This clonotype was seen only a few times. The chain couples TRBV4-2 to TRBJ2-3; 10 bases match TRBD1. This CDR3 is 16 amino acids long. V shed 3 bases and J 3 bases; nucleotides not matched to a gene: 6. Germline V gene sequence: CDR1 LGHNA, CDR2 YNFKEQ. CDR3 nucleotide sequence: TGTGCCAGCAGCCACCCCGGACAGGGGGGGACAGATACGCAGTATTTT. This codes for CASSHPGQGGTDTQYF.

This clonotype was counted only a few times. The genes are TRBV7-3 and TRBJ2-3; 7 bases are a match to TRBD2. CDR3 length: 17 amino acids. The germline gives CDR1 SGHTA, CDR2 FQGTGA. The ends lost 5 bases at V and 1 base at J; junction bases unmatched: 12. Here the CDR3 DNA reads TGTGCCAGCAGCCCTAACCGGGGCGGGAGCGGCACAGATACGCAGTATTTT. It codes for CASSPNRGGSGTDTQYF.

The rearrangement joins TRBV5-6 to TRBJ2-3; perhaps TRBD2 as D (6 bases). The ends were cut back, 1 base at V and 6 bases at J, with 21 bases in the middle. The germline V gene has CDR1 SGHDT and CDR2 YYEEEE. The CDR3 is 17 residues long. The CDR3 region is CASSLFRGSGIVDTQYF. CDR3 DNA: TGTGCCAGCAGCTTGTTCCGGGGGTCCGGGATCGTTGATACGCAGTATTTT.

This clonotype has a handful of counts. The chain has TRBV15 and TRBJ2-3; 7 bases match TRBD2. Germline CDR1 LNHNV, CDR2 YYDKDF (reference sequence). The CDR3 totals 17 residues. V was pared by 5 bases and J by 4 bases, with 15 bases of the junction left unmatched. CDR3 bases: TGTGCCACCAGCCCACACGGAGGCGGGAGTGTGGCAGATACGCAGTATTTT. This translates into CATSPHGGGSVADTQYF.

The CDR3 protein is CASGQSGSDEQYF. CDR3 nucleotide sequence: TGTGCCAGCGGACAGTCCGGGTCGGACGAGCAGTACTTC. V gene TRBV25-1 combines with J gene TRBJ2-4, with a possible D match to TRBD1 (6 bases). The DNA end lines up better with TRBJ2-7; the J call may be wrong. Germline loops: CDR1 MGHDK, CDR2 SYGVNS. The CDR3 loop spans 13 amino acids.

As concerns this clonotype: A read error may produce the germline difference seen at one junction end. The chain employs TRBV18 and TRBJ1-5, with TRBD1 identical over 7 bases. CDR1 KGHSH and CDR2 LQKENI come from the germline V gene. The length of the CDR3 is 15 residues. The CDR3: CASSPQTGRDQPHHF. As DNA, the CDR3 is TGTGCCAGCTCACCACAGACAGGGAGGGATCAGCCCCATCATTTT.

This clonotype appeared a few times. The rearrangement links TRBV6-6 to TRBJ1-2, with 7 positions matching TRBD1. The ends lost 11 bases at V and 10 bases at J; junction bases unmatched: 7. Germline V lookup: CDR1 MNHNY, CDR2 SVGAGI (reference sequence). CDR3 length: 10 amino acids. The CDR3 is CASTGQHYTF. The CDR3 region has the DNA TGTGCCTCCACGGGACAGCACTACACCTTC.

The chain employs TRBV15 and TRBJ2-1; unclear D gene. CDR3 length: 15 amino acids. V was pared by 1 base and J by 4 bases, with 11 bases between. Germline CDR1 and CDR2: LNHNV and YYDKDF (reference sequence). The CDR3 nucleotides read TGTGCCACCAGCAGAGCTCCGGACGGATACAATGAGCAGTTCTTC. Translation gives CATSRAPDGYNEQFF.

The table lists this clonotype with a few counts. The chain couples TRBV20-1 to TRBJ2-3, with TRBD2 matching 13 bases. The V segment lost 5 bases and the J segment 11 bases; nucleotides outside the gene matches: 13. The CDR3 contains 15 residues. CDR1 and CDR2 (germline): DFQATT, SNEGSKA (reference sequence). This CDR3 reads CSAELAGGPDREQYF. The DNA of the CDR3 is TGCAGTGCTGAACTAGCGGGAGGGCCAGACCGGGAGCAGTATTTT.

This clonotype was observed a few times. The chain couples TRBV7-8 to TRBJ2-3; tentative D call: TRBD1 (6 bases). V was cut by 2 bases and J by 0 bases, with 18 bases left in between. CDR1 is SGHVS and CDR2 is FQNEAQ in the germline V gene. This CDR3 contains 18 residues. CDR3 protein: CASSLPPQGRSSTDTQYF. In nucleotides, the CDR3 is TGTGCCAGCAGCTTACCCCCACAGGGCCGTTCTAGCACAGATACGCAGTATTTT.

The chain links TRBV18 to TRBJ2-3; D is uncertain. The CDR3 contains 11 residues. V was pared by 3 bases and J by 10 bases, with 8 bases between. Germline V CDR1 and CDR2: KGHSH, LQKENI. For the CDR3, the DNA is TGTGCCAGCTCACCGGGCCATGCGCAGTATTTT. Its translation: CASSPGHAQYF.